The 3 T cell receptor beta chains given below trace back to one sample, sequenced in a study of a mutant IDH1 vaccine in newly diagnosed glioma (dated by TCRdb to the early 2020s). The sample's time point label, decoded: baseline, week 1 (first vaccination visit). The treatment or condition label on this specimen signifies: pre-vaccination baseline after standard-of-care therapy. Library construction relied on the immunoSEQ multiplex PCR assay. TCRdb mirrors the immuneACCESS table, restricted to in-frame sequences. Some clones are absent from its copies; in checked studies, under half trace to an unresolved V gene, and the reason for the others is unknown. The sample table records roughly 32,000 clones; 80% of these occur just once. The ten biggest clones cover approximately 9% of the sample. The input for sequencing was peripheral blood mononuclear cells (PBMCs), taken from a glioma patient treated with radiotherapy, temozolomide or both. These receptors were collected from a man aged 50 to 60 with glioma. Some clones in this sample may be carry-over from other donors' samples.

The chain has TRBV7-8 and TRBJ2-1; TRBD1 matches 10 bases. Germline values: CDR1 SGHVS, CDR2 FQNEAQ. Germline trimming cut 5 bases from V and 8 bases from J; bases unmatched to any gene: 6. The length of the CDR3 is 14 residues. CDR3 amino acids: CASSPTGGMYEQFF. As DNA, the CDR3 is TGTGCCAGCAGCCCGACAGGGGGCATGTATGAGCAGTTCTTC.

The V gene is TRBV19, the J gene TRBJ1-2; tentative D call: TRBD1 (5 bases). The germline CDR1 and CDR2 sequences are LNHDA and SQIVND (reference sequence). The CDR3 sequence is 15 residues long. V gave up 8 bases and J gave up 5 bases, with 21 bases separating them. The CDR3 DNA reads TGTGCCAGTGTCTACCGGGACCCTTCCCTTTATGGCTACACCTTC. It yields the protein CASVYRDPSLYGYTF. The entire variable domain, with the rest obtained from reference TRBV19 and TRBJ1-2, is as follows: DGGITQSPKYLFRKEGQNVTLSCEQNLNHDAMYWYRQDPGQGLRLIYYSQIVNDFQKGDIAEGYSVSREKKESFPLTVTSAQKNPTAFYLCASVYRDPSLYGYTFGSGTRLTVV.

This sequence joins TRBV19 and TRBJ1-1, with a tentative D call TRBD1 (5 bases). The CDR3 spans 13 residues. V gave up 7 bases and J gave up 0 bases, with 9 bases separating them. Germline CDR1 and CDR2: LNHDA and SQIVND (reference sequence). CDR3 nucleotide sequence: TGTGCCAGTAACCCAGGGATGAACACTGAAGCTTTCTTT. It specifies CASNPGMNTEAFF.